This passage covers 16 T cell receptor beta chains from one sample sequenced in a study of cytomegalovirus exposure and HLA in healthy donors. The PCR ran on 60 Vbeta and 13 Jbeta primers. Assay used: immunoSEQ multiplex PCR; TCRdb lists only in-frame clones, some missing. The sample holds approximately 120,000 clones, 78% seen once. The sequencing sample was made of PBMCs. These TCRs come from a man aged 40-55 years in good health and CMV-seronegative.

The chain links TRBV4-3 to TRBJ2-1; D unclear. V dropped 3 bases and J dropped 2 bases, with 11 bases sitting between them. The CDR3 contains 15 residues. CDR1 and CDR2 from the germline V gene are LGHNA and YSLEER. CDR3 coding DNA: TGCGCCAGCAGCCAGACAAGGATGGCCTACAATGAGCAGTTCTTC. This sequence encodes CASSQTRMAYNEQFF.

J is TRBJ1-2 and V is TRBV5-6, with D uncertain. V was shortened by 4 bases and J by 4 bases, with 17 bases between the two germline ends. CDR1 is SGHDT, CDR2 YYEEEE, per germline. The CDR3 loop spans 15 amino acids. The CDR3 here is CASSKALRTVYGYTF. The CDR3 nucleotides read TGTGCCAGCAGCAAAGCCCTTAGGACTGTCTATGGCTACACCTTC.

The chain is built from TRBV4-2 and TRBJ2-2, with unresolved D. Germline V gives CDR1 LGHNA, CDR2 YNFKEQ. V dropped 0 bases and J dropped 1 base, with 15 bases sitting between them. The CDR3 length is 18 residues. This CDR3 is CASSQDEVTVVNTGELFF. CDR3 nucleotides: TGTGCCAGCAGCCAAGATGAAGTTACAGTAGTGAACACCGGGGAGCTGTTTTTT.

In DNA form, the CDR3 reads TGTGCCAGCAGTCCAAGACAGGGGGACAATGAGCAGTTCTTC. Translating it yields CASSPRQGDNEQFF. This chain joins TRBV27 and TRBJ2-1, with 9 bases fitting TRBD1. The CDR3 loop spans 14 amino acids. V gave up 5 bases and J gave up 5 bases; unmatched junction bases: 4. Germline V gives CDR1 MNHEY, CDR2 SMNVEV (reference sequence).

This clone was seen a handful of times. The CDR3 sequence is CASSLTGGYEQYF. The CDR3 bases are TGTGCCAGCAGCTTAACAGGGGGCTACGAGCAGTACTTC. The gene calls are TRBV7-2 and TRBJ2-7, with TRBD1 identical over 8 bases. After removal of 2 bases from V and 3 bases from J, the junction contained 0 bases not matched to a gene. This CDR3 has 13 residues. Germline CDR1 and CDR2: SGHTA and FQGNSA.

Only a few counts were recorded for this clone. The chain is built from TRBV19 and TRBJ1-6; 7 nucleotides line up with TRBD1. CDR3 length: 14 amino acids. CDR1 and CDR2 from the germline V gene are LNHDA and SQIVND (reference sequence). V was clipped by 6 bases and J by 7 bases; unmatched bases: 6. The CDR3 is CASRDRVGNSPLHF. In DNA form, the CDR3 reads TGTGCCAGTAGAGACAGGGTGGGGAATTCACCCCTCCACTTT.

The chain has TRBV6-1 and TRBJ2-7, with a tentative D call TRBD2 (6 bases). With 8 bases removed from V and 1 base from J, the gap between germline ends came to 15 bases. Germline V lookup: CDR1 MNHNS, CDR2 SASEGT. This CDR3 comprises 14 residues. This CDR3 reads CASGRRSTSYEQYF. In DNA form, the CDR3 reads TGTGCCAGCGGGAGGCGTAGCACATCCTACGAGCAGTACTTC.

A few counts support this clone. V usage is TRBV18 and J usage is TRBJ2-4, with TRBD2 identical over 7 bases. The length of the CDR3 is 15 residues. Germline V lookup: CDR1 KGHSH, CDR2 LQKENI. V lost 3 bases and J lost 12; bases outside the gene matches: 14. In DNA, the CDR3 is TGTGCCAGCTCACCGGACTCCGGCACTGGGGGGGATCAGTACTTC. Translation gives CASSPDSGTGGDQYF.

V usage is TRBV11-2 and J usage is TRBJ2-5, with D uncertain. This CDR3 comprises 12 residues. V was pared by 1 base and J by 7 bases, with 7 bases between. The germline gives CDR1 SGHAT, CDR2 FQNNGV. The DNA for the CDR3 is TGTGCCAGCAGCTTAGTCACTGGGACCCAGTACTTC. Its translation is CASSLVTGTQYF. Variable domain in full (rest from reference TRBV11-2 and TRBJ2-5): EAGVAQSPRYKIIEKRQSVAFWCNPISGHATLYWYQQILGQGPKLLIQFQNNGVVDDSQLPKDRFSAERLKGVDSTLKIQPAKLEDSAVYLCASSLVTGTQYFGPGTRLLVL.

The CDR3 region is CASSDLGGVRETQYF. The CDR3, as DNA: TGTGCCAGCAGTGACCTAGGGGGTGTGAGAGAGACCCAGTACTTC. The chain carries TRBV6-1 and TRBJ2-5; a weak D match, TRBD1 (6 bases). Trimming left V 3 bases short and J 4 bases short, with 15 bases between. CDR3 length equals 15 residues. The V gene's germline CDR1 is MNHNS and CDR2 SASEGT.

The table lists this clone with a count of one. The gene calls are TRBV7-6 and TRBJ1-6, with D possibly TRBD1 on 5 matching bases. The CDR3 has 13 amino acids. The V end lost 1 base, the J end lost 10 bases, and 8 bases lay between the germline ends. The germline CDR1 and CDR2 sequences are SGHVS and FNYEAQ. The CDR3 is CASSLGGLSPLHF. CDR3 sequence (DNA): TGTGCCAGCAGCTTAGGGGGACTCTCACCCCTCCACTTT.

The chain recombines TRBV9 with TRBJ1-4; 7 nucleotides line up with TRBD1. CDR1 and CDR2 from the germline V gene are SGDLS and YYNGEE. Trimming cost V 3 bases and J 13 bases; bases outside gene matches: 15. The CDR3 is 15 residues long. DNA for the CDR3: TGTGCCAGCAGCGAGGGGGCAAGGGCCTTAGAGGGACTGTTTTTT. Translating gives CASSEGARALEGLFF. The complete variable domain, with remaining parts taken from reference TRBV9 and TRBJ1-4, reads DSGVTQTPKHLITATGQRVTLRCSPRSGDLSVYWYQQSLDQGLQFLIQYYNGEERAKGNILERFSAQQFPDLHSELNLSSLELGDSALYFCASSEGARALEGLFFGSGTQLSVL.

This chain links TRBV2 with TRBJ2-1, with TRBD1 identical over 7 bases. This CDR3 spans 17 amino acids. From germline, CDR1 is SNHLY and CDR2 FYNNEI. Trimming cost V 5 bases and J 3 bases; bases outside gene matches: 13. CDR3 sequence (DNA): TGTGCCAGCAGTTATAGGACAGGCTATGGCGTCTACAATGAGCAGTTCTTC. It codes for CASSYRTGYGVYNEQFF.

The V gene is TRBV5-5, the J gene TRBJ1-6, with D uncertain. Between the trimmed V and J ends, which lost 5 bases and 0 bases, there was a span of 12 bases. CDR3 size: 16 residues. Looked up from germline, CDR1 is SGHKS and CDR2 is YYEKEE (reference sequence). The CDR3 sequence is CASRLDSSSYNSPLHF. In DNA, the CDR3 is TGTGCCAGCAGACTGGACTCAAGCTCCTATAATTCACCCCTCCACTTT.

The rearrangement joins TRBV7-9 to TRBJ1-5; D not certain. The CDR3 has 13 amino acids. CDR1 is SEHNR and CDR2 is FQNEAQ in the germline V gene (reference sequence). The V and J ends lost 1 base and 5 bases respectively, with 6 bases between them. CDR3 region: CASSLGDYQPQHF. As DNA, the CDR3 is TGTGCCAGCAGCTTAGGAGATTATCAGCCCCAGCATTTT.

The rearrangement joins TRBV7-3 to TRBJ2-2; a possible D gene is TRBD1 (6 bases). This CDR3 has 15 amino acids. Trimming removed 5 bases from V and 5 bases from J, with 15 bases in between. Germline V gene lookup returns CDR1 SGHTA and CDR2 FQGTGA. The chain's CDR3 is CASSLGTLQTGELFF. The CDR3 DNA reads TGTGCCAGCAGCCTTGGGACACTCCAAACCGGGGAGCTGTTTTTT.